This T cell receptor (beta chain) is from a study of blood T cell repertoires in COVID-19. Overall study: From the United States, Italy and Spain came samples of acute and convalescent COVID-19. The analysed material was cDNA or gDNA that came from T cells, B-cell-depleted T cells, or PBMCs.

The germline CDR1 and CDR2 sequences are LNHDA and SQIVND (reference sequence). V lost 4 bases and J lost 0; bases outside the gene matches: 5. The CDR3 contains 17 residues. The data were produced by immunoSEQ multiplex PCR, yet TCRdb's version contains in-frame clones alone and is incomplete. The data contain around 160,000 clones, roughly 80% of them singletons. Study members were between 18 and 89 years old and lived in about two dozen US regions. Donors in Cohort 3 who had recovered were those with two negative PCRs, healthcare professional clearance, or resolution of their symptoms. The sequence came from a man aged 50 or older who had recovered from COVID-19. The J gene is TRBJ2-2, the V gene TRBV19; 10 bases line up with TRBD2. Source material: PBMCs or T cells enriched from blood (not recorded which). This chain's CDR3 is CASSTSGSRTNTGELFF. The DNA for the CDR3 is TGTGCCAGTAGTACTAGCGGGAGTAGGACGAACACCGGGGAGCTGTTTTTT.